This T cell receptor beta chain was recorded in a study of blood T cell repertoires in COVID-19 (dated by TCRdb to the early 2020s). Regarding the complete study: Samples covering the acute and convalescent phases of COVID-19 were provided by collaborators in the United States, Italy and Spain. The samples were drawn from two sources: the first 160 participants of the ongoing ImmuneRACE study, and over 950 subjects contributed by 6 global collaborators. Where HLA class I and class II types were available, the types were taken from metadata supplied by the sample provider, not from assay-based typing. Subjects who had been exposed to COVID-19, were actively infected with it, or had recovered from it provided the deeply sampled blood TCRbeta repertoires that made up the dataset. The repertoires were made available in a free public database intended to serve as a resource for research on the immune response to SARS-CoV-2. The material from the prospective study consisted of cDNA or gDNA derived from T cells, B-cell-depleted T cells, or PBMCs. A de-identified subject ID, COVID-19 status, age in years and sex were almost always included in the sample metadata. Paper-wide results and their limitations: The quantity of clinical and demographic metadata differed by source and by participant and was supplied without curation.

TCRbeta CDR3 regions were amplified from genomic DNA by means of the immunoSEQ Assay, a bias-controlled multiplex PCR. Per the original workflow: The number of nucleated cells in each sample was estimated from the amplification of reference gene primers within the assay. To quantify the absolute abundance of each unique TCRbeta CDR3 rearrangement, sequence reads were collapsed and filtered. For each sample, productive Simpson clonality was calculated by taking the square root of Simpson's diversity index across productive rearrangements. TCRdb re-hosts the immuneACCESS table, in-frame sequences only. Its copies lack some clones; in the studies checked, an unresolved V gene accounts for under half of them, and the cause for the rest is not known. From that table come the V and J calls and clone size; the DNA was used to work out D and trimming. The sample records about 300,000 clones, roughly 86% of which are singletons. The top ten hold 1.8% of the sample.

One collaborating source in Seattle enrolled patients while the patients were actively infected and followed the patients over time throughout the course of disease. Collaborating institutions collected whole blood in K2EDTA tubes following their own protocols. For TCRbeta analysis, collaborators shipped samples in one of three forms: frozen whole blood, isolated PBMCs, or DNA extracted from either of those sample types. To note about this clone: The antigen this receptor binds is unknown. Base qualities are not recorded, but no much larger clone differs from it by a single base.

V trim: 3 bases; J trim: 6 bases; unmatched bases: 6. The CDR3 contains 16 residues, cysteine and phenylalanine counted. The sequence is cut down to CDR3 DNA, 48 bases in frame from base 1. CDR1 and CDR2, looked up from the germline V gene (reference sequence), are LGHDT and YNNKEL. The specimen sequenced was peripheral blood. This receptor was identified in a woman between 25 and 40 years old with COVID-19, enrolled during active disease. The chain is made from TRBV3-1 (or the pseudogene TRBV3-2) and TRBJ2-1; 12 central nucleotides agree with TRBD2. CDR3 sequence: CASSQSTSGGPNEQFF. The DNA is TGTGCCAGCAGCCAGTCGACTAGCGGGGGCCCCAATGAGCAGTTCTTC.